What follows describes a single T cell receptor beta chain. Antigen specificity is unknown. These data are taken from a study of post-analysis software for immune sequencing data. This CDR3 region has 16 residues. Unmatched junction bases numbered 6, after V lost 7 bases and J lost 4 bases. Study-level findings and limits: Multiple sclerosis patients had significantly lower normalized Chao1 diversity than controls. About five TRBV segments, including TRBV5-6, TRBV5-1 and TRBV20-1, were more frequent in patients than controls.

Unique molecular identifiers were present in the TCR beta cDNA libraries. TCRdb reprocessed the PCR reads via MiXCR and lists one record per CDR3 protein. The table lists 550,000 to 700,000 distinct CDR3 sequences, about 40% of them singletons, with about 1.8% in the top ten. Material: blood. The TCR was taken from a girl between 10 and 17 years old with multiple sclerosis. V gene TRBV12-3 or TRBV12-4 combines with J gene TRBJ2-3; 15 bases are shared with TRBD2. CDR3 in amino acids: CASTEGLAGGSDTQYF. CDR3 nucleotide sequence: TGTGCCAGCACCGAGGGACTAGCGGGGGGATCAGATACGCAGTATTTT.